A selection of T cell receptor beta chains follows, all from one sample in a study of blood T cell repertoires in COVID-19. Repertoires were generated with immunoSEQ multiplex PCR, while TCRdb's copy carries only in-frame clones and drops some. In the table there are under 150,000 clones, 75% to 90% of which are singletons. The specimen was peripheral blood. The source is an older woman with active COVID-19. CDR3s include the opening cysteine and the closing phenylalanine or tryptophan. The order of the fields is V gene, clone size, D gene, J gene, CDR3 DNA, CDR3 protein. The D gene is left open where the match is weak. Expanded clones get a size class; other rows say once, few or many, or leave the size out.

V gene: TRBV24-1; clone size: -; D gene: TRBD1; J gene: TRBJ2-7; CDR3 DNA: TGTGCCACCATAACCGGGACAGGGAAGAACGAGCAGTACTTC; CDR3 protein: CATITGTGKNEQYF
V gene: TRBV10-1; clone size: once; D gene: -; J gene: TRBJ2-3; CDR3 DNA: TGCGCCAGCAGTGGCCGGGGTCCGGCAGATACGCAGTATTTT; CDR3 protein: CASSGRGPADTQYF
V gene: TRBV7-2; clone size: -; D gene: TRBD1; J gene: TRBJ2-2; CDR3 DNA: TGTGCCAGCACTACACAGGGGGCCACCGGGGAGCTGTTTTTT; CDR3 protein: CASTTQGATGELFF
V gene: TRBV7-9; clone size: -; D gene: -; J gene: TRBJ2-7; CDR3 DNA: TGTGCCAGCAGCTTAGATGCAACTCCCGAGCAGTACTTC; CDR3 protein: CASSLDATPEQYF
V gene: TRBV27; clone size: -; D gene: -; J gene: TRBJ2-1; CDR3 DNA: TGTGCCAGCAGTTTGGGAGTCGACTCCTACAATGAGCAGTTCTTC; CDR3 protein: CASSLGVDSYNEQFF
V gene: TRBV7-2; clone size: -; D gene: TRBD1; J gene: TRBJ1-5; CDR3 DNA: TGTGCCAGCAGCCCTGGAGCGACAGGGGGCAGGTGGAATCAGCCCCAGCATTTT; CDR3 protein: CASSPGATGGRWNQPQHF
V gene: TRBV28; clone size: -; D gene: TRBD2; J gene: TRBJ2-4; CDR3 DNA: TGTGCCAGCAGGGGACGACTAGCGGAGTGGGGAAACATTCAGTACTTC; CDR3 protein: CASRGRLAEWGNIQYF
V gene: TRBV7-9; clone size: -; D gene: TRBD2; J gene: TRBJ2-5; CDR3 DNA: TGTGCCAGCAGCATAGGGACTAGCGTAGGGGAGACCCAGTACTTC; CDR3 protein: CASSIGTSVGETQYF
V gene: TRBV7-6; clone size: -; D gene: -; J gene: TRBJ2-1; CDR3 DNA: TGTGCCAGCGCGGACTGGGTAGCACCGTACAATGAGCAGTTCTTC; CDR3 protein: CASADWVAPYNEQFF
V gene: TRBV20-1; clone size: few; D gene: -; J gene: TRBJ2-5; CDR3 DNA: TGCAGTGCTAGTTTCACTCACCCCCCCAAGGAGACCCAGTACTTC; CDR3 protein: CSASFTHPPKETQYF
V gene: TRBV28; clone size: -; D gene: TRBD1; J gene: TRBJ2-7; CDR3 DNA: TGTGCCAGCAGTTTTAATCCCGGGACAGAAGCCTACGAGCAGTACTTC; CDR3 protein: CASSFNPGTEAYEQYF
V gene: TRBV7-9; clone size: few; D gene: -; J gene: TRBJ1-1; CDR3 DNA: TGTGCCAGTACGGACAGTCTCATGAACACTGAAGCTTTCTTT; CDR3 protein: CASTDSLMNTEAFF
V gene: TRBV19; clone size: -; D gene: TRBD1; J gene: TRBJ2-2; CDR3 DNA: TGTGCCAGTAGTATACCGACTCAGGGGGCCGGGGAGCTGTTTTTT; CDR3 protein: CASSIPTQGAGELFF
V gene: TRBV28; clone size: once; D gene: TRBD2; J gene: TRBJ2-1; CDR3 DNA: TGTGCCAGCTTGGGAGCGGGAGGGTACAATGAGCAGTTCTTC; CDR3 protein: CASLGAGGYNEQFF
V gene: TRBV27; clone size: -; D gene: TRBD1; J gene: TRBJ2-3; CDR3 DNA: TGTGCCAGCAGTTGGCAGACAGGGGGAACAGATACGCAGTATTTT; CDR3 protein: CASSWQTGGTDTQYF
V gene: TRBV7-2; clone size: -; D gene: TRBD2; J gene: TRBJ2-3; CDR3 DNA: TGTGCCAGCAGCTTAGGGCCGGGACTAGCGGGAGAGGGTACGCAGTATTTT; CDR3 protein: CASSLGPGLAGEGTQYF
V gene: TRBV4-3; clone size: -; D gene: TRBD2; J gene: TRBJ2-7; CDR3 DNA: TGCGCCAGCAGCCAAGTTTTCCCTGAAGTGCAACGGGAGGGCCACTCCCGAGAGCGCTTC; CDR3 protein: CASSQVFPEVQREGHSRERF
V gene: TRBV20-1; clone size: -; D gene: -; J gene: TRBJ1-1; CDR3 DNA: TGCAGTGCTGGCAGGGACACTGAAGCTTTCTTT; CDR3 protein: CSAGRDTEAFF
V gene: TRBV4-2; clone size: few; D gene: TRBD2; J gene: TRBJ2-7; CDR3 DNA: TGTGCCAGCAGCCAATCGACTAGCGGATTTTACGAGCAGTACTTC; CDR3 protein: CASSQSTSGFYEQYF
V gene: TRBV3-1/TRBV3-2; clone size: -; D gene: -; J gene: TRBJ2-2; CDR3 DNA: TGTGCCAGCAGCCAAGATATTCCCGAGAGACTAGTGCACCGGGGAGCTGTTTTT; CDR3 protein: CASSQDIPERLVHRGAVF
V gene: TRBV9; clone size: -; D gene: -; J gene: TRBJ2-1; CDR3 DNA: TGTGCCAGCAGCGTAGGACCGGGAAATGAGCAGTTCTTC; CDR3 protein: CASSVGPGNEQFF
V gene: TRBV11-2; clone size: once; D gene: TRBD1; J gene: TRBJ2-1; CDR3 DNA: TGTGCCAGCAGCTTAGATGCGGGACAGGCATACAATGAGCAGTTCTTC; CDR3 protein: CASSLDAGQAYNEQFF